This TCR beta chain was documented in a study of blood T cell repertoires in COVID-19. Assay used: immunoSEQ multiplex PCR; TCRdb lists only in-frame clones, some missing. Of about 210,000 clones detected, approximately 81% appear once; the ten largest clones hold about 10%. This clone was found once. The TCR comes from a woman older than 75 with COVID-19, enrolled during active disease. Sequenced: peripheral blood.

The CDR3 protein is CASSSDRGIGYTF. The CDR3 DNA sequence: TGTGCCAGCAGCTCTGACAGGGGGATCGGCTACACCTTC. The chain employs TRBV7-9 and TRBJ1-2, with 9 nucleotides matching TRBD1. Trimming cost V 4 bases and J 8 bases; bases outside gene matches: 5. The CDR3 loop spans 13 amino acids. Germline V gives CDR1 SEHNR, CDR2 FQNEAQ (reference sequence).